The 4 T cell receptor beta chains presented below share a single source sample, sequenced in a study of memory CD4+ T cells and cytomegalovirus serostatus. The sort gate was single viable CD3+CD4+CD8-CD45RO+ cells for memory CD4+ T cells. Assay used: immunoSEQ multiplex PCR; TCRdb lists only in-frame clones, some missing. The sample shows roughly 28,000 clones, about three quarters of them seen only once. Source material: memory CD4+ T cells from blood. The receptors were sampled from an adult in good health and CMV-seronegative.

The rearrangement uses TRBV5-1 and TRBJ1-2; tentatively, D is TRBD1 (6 bases). Per germline, CDR1 SGHRS and CDR2 YFSETQ. The length of the CDR3 is 13 residues. Trimming stripped 1 base from V and 5 bases from J, with 9 bases between. The CDR3 region has the DNA TGCGCCAGCAGCTTGACGACAGGATATGGCTACACCTTC. Translating gives CASSLTTGYGYTF.

The rearrangement links TRBV7-2 to TRBJ1-1; D remains unclear. The CDR3 has 16 residues. The germline V gene has CDR1 SGHTA and CDR2 FQGNSA. V lost 1 base to trimming and J lost 1 base, with 13 bases between them. DNA of the CDR3: TGTGCCAGCAGCTTAGGGGTACTGGCAGCGAACACTGAAGCTTTCTTT. Translated: CASSLGVLAANTEAFF.

This chain connects TRBV30 to TRBJ1-1, with TRBD1 as a possible D gene (6 bases). The CDR3 spans 14 residues. Germline CDR1 reads GTSNPN; CDR2 reads SVGIG (reference sequence). V lost 5 bases and J lost 1, with 14 bases in between. This CDR3 is CAWGGAGRNTEAFF. CDR3 DNA: TGTGCCTGGGGGGGGGCAGGGAGGAACACTGAAGCTTTCTTT.

This rearrangement joins TRBV9 to TRBJ2-1; TRBD2 matches 16 bases. This CDR3 spans 19 amino acids. Germline CDR1 reads SGDLS; CDR2 reads YYNGEE. J lost 2 bases, V lost 4 bases, and 9 bases had no gene match. CDR3 loop: CASSSQGLAGGRTYNEQFF. The CDR3 nucleotides are TGTGCCAGCAGCTCCCAGGGACTAGCGGGAGGGAGAACCTACAATGAGCAGTTCTTC.